This passage covers 7 T cell receptor beta chains from one sample sequenced in a study of cytomegalovirus exposure and HLA in healthy donors. The primer mix had 60 Vbeta and 13 Jbeta primers. Sequencing was performed with immunoSEQ multiplex PCR; in TCRdb, only in-frame clones are kept and a portion is missing. The sample carries 150,000 to 200,000 clones, roughly 84% recorded once. The sequenced sample was PBMCs. The receptors were sampled from a boy between 5 and 17 years old in good health and CMV-seronegative.

This CDR3 is CAWKHSYEQYF. Written as DNA, the CDR3 is TGTGCCTGGAAACACTCCTACGAGCAGTACTTC. J is TRBJ2-7 and V is TRBV30, with D unclear. This CDR3 spans 11 amino acids. Germline CDR1 reads GTSNPN; CDR2 reads SVGIG (reference sequence). V lost 4 bases and J lost 0, with 4 bases in between.

A single count supports this clone. The chain recombines TRBV9 with TRBJ1-1; no clear D gene. Trimming removed 0 bases from V and 3 bases from J, with 12 bases in between. Germline CDR1 and CDR2: SGDLS and YYNGEE. There are 15 residues in the CDR3. CDR3 sequence reads: CASSVGGRVDTEAFF. CDR3 DNA sequence: TGTGCCAGCAGCGTAGGAGGTCGGGTGGACACTGAAGCTTTCTTT.

The chain joins TRBV27 to TRBJ2-1, with D perhaps matching TRBD2 (5 bases). Deletions cut 2 bases from V and 7 bases from J, with 12 bases between. The CDR3 spans 14 residues. Germline V gene sequence: CDR1 MNHEY, CDR2 SMNVEV (reference sequence). The CDR3 here is CASSLRVSGNEQFF. The CDR3 coding sequence is TGTGCCAGCAGTTTACGGGTTTCGGGGAATGAGCAGTTCTTC.

This chain links TRBV2 with TRBJ2-1, with 7 bases aligning to TRBD1. Germline loops: CDR1 SNHLY, CDR2 FYNNEI. The CDR3 has 18 residues. V shed 6 bases and J 0 bases; nucleotides not matched to a gene: 14. The CDR3 sequence: CASRGTEESGSSYNEQFF. CDR3 bases: TGTGCCAGCAGGGGGACAGAGGAGAGCGGCAGCTCCTACAATGAGCAGTTCTTC.

The chain combines TRBV6-1 with TRBJ2-5, with D possibly being TRBD1 (6 bases). This CDR3 is built from 13 residues. Per germline, CDR1 MNHNS and CDR2 SASEGT. V was pared by 8 bases and J by 2 bases, with 12 bases between. The CDR3 sequence: CASGTQRQETQYF. CDR3 nucleotide sequence: TGTGCCAGCGGGACACAGAGGCAAGAGACCCAGTACTTC.

This clone was seen only once. The chain links TRBV7-8 to TRBJ1-3; D unclear. V dropped 5 bases and J dropped 5 bases, with 16 bases sitting between them. From germline, CDR1 is SGHVS and CDR2 FQNEAQ. CDR3 length: 15 residues. The DNA for the CDR3 is TGTGCCAGCAGCCCCCGAAGTAGTAGTCGAAACACCATATATTTT. Translated, it gives CASSPRSSSRNTIYF.

The chain carries TRBV4-1 and TRBJ1-2; 7 bases are shared with TRBD1. The CDR3 sequence is 18 residues long. V trimming: 3 bases; J trimming: 3 bases; junction bases outside the gene matches: 16. Germline V gene data show CDR1 as MGHRA and CDR2 as YSYEKL. The CDR3 loop is CASSQAWDRLKADYGYTF. CDR3 nucleotide sequence: TGCGCCAGCAGCCAGGCCTGGGACAGACTAAAGGCGGACTATGGCTACACCTTC.